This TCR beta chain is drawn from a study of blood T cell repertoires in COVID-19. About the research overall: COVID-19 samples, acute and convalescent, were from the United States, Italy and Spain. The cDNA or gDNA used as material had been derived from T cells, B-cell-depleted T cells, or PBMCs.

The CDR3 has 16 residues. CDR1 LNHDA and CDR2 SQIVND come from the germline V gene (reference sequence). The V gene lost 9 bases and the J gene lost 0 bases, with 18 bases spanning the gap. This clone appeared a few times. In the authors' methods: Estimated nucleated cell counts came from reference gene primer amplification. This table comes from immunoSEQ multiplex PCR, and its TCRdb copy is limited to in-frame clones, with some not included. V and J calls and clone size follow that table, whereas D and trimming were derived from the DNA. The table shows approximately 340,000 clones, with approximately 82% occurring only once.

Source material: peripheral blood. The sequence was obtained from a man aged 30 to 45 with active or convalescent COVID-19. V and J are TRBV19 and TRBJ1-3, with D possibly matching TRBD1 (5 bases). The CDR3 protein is CASGGWVSRSGNTIYF. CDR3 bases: TGTGCCAGCGGGGGGTGGGTTAGTCGCTCTGGAAACACCATATATTTT.